This passage covers 31 T cell receptor beta chains from one sample sequenced in a study of cytomegalovirus exposure and HLA in healthy donors. The PCR ran on 60 Vbeta and 13 Jbeta primers. TCRdb's table, derived via immunoSEQ multiplex PCR, lists solely in-frame clones and lacks some. The table shows about 160,000 clones, with just under 80% occurring only once. Sequenced input: PBMCs. These receptors were obtained from a woman between 50 and 59 years old in good health and CMV-seronegative.

This chain connects TRBV5-5 to TRBJ2-5; D is possibly TRBD2 (5 bases). Germline CDR1 SGHKS, CDR2 YYEKEE (reference sequence). Trimming left V 3 bases short and J 5 bases short, with 17 bases between. CDR3 length: 15 amino acids. The CDR3, as DNA: TGTGCCAGCAGCTGGGAGACACCGTTAGTGGAGACCCAGTACTTC. Translating gives CASSWETPLVETQYF.

Only one count was recorded for this clone. V usage is TRBV6-1 and J usage is TRBJ2-7, with 11 bases lining up with TRBD1. The germline CDR1 and CDR2 sequences are MNHNS and SASEGT. The CDR3 has 14 amino acids. Trimming at V came to 6 bases and at J to 7 bases, leaving 8 bases not matched to a gene. CDR3 DNA sequence: TGTGCCAGCAGCGGGACAGGGGGTCTATGGGAGCAGTACTTC. Translated, it gives CASSGTGGLWEQYF.

V gene TRBV7-2 combines with J gene TRBJ1-2; TRBD1 might be the D (6 bases). The length of the CDR3 is 15 residues. Germline CDR1 reads SGHTA; CDR2 reads FQGNSA. Trimming shortened V by 5 bases and J by 0 bases, and 13 bases separated the two germline ends. CDR3 in amino acids: CASSPVQGANYGYTF. The CDR3, as DNA: TGTGCCAGCAGCCCGGTACAGGGAGCTAACTATGGCTACACCTTC.

The V and J genes are TRBV6-5 and TRBJ2-7, with a possible D match to TRBD1 (6 bases). The CDR3 is 15 amino acids. V dropped 2 bases and J dropped 3 bases, with 14 bases sitting between them. The germline V gene has CDR1 MNHEY and CDR2 SVGAGI. The CDR3 region has the DNA TGTGCCAGCAGTTACAACACAGGGTCCTTCTACGAGCAGTACTTC. Translation gives CASSYNTGSFYEQYF.

This chain joins TRBV6-6 and TRBJ1-1, with TRBD1 matching over 8 bases. The CDR3 is 12 residues long. Germline loops: CDR1 MNHNY, CDR2 SVGAGI (reference sequence). V shed 5 bases, J shed 9 bases, and the junction held 5 bases outside the gene matches. CDR3 in DNA: TGTGCCAGCAGTCTCGGACAGGGCCAAGCTTTCTTT. Translating gives CASSLGQGQAFF.

This chain links TRBV5-1 with TRBJ1-4; TRBD1 might be the D (6 bases). V was cut by 5 bases and J by 8 bases, with 22 bases left in between. CDR3 length: 16 amino acids. The germline V gene has CDR1 SGHRS and CDR2 YFSETQ. CDR3 in amino acids: CASRPFAGGQGEKLFF. The CDR3 DNA is TGCGCCAGCAGGCCATTCGCGGGGGGCCAGGGGGAAAAACTGTTTTTT.

The V call is TRBV5-1, the J call TRBJ2-7; D perhaps matches TRBD2 (6 bases). This CDR3 comprises 13 residues. The V and J ends lost 3 bases and 12 bases respectively, with 19 bases between them. Germline CDR1 and CDR2: SGHRS and YFSETQ. The DNA of the CDR3 is TGCGCCAGCAGCTGGGGCGGGGAGGCCCCTCGGTACTTC. Translating gives CASSWGGEAPRYF.

In DNA form, the CDR3 reads TGTGCCAGCAGCTTAACGGCCCGGAGGGGGACCCAGTACTTC. Residues: CASSLTARRGTQYF. V and J are TRBV28 and TRBJ2-5; possibly TRBD2 for D (6 bases). Germline loops: CDR1 MDHEN, CDR2 SYDVKM. The CDR3 sequence is 14 residues long. With 6 bases removed from V and 7 bases from J, the gap between germline ends came to 18 bases.

This sequence joins TRBV5-1 and TRBJ2-2, with D perhaps matching TRBD2 (5 bases). The CDR3 length is 15 residues. V gave up 0 bases and J gave up 6 bases, with 12 bases separating them. Per the germline V gene, CDR1 is SGHRS and CDR2 is YFSETQ. The CDR3 DNA is TGCGCCAGCAGCTTGGACCCGGGAAAGCCCGGGGAGCTGTTTTTT. This translates into CASSLDPGKPGELFF.

The count of this clone is one. The rearrangement links TRBV4-1 to TRBJ1-2, with unresolved D. Germline V gives CDR1 MGHRA, CDR2 YSYEKL. This CDR3 has 17 residues. The ends were cut back, 3 bases at V and 4 bases at J, with 21 bases in the middle. CDR3 sequence (DNA): TGCGCCAGCAGCCAGGCGGGTCCTGCGGGTCCTCTCTATGGCTACACCTTC. Amino acid sequence: CASSQAGPAGPLYGYTF.

On this clone: Other nucleotide sequences from this sample produce the same CDR3. This chain links TRBV19 with TRBJ2-2; D possibly corresponds to TRBD2 (5 bases). The CDR3 loop spans 14 amino acids. Trimming left V 4 bases short and J 6 bases short, with 12 bases between. The germline gives CDR1 LNHDA, CDR2 SQIVND (reference sequence). The CDR3 DNA reads TGTGCCAGTAGTAGGACGGGGATGGCCGGGGAGCTGTTTTTT. Protein product: CASSRTGMAGELFF.

This chain links TRBV28 with TRBJ2-1, with a tentative D call TRBD1 (5 bases). Per germline, CDR1 MDHEN and CDR2 SYDVKM. CDR3 length: 15 residues. Trimming pared 0 bases from V and 10 bases from J, leaving 16 bases between. The CDR3 here is CASSLWTLRDGEQFF. CDR3 bases: TGTGCCAGCAGTTTATGGACTCTCAGGGATGGCGAGCAGTTCTTC.

The chain has TRBV5-1 and TRBJ1-1; 7 bases align to TRBD1. Germline trimming cut 4 bases from V and 1 base from J; bases unmatched to any gene: 10. Germline V gene sequence: CDR1 SGHRS, CDR2 YFSETQ. CDR3 length: 16 residues. DNA of the CDR3: TGCGCCAGCAGCGAAGACAGCCCAGGGGGGAACACTGAAGCTTTCTTT. This gives the protein CASSEDSPGGNTEAFF.

The chain couples TRBV28 to TRBJ2-2; 11 bases fit TRBD1. Germline V gives CDR1 MDHEN, CDR2 SYDVKM. The CDR3 contains 16 residues. Trimming took 7 bases from V and 4 from J; bases not matched to a gene: 8. The chain's CDR3 is CASTLIGTGGTGELFF. Written as DNA, the CDR3 is TGTGCCAGCACACTAATCGGGACAGGGGGCACCGGGGAGCTGTTTTTT.

The chain couples TRBV30 to TRBJ2-1; TRBD1 might be the D (6 bases). Trimming cost V 4 bases and J 0 bases, with 7 bases left between them. The germline gives CDR1 GTSNPN, CDR2 SVGIG (reference sequence). The CDR3 is made up of 13 amino acids. The CDR3 sequence is CAWNRASYNEQFF. The CDR3, as DNA: TGTGCCTGGAACAGGGCCTCCTACAATGAGCAGTTCTTC.

The rearrangement uses TRBV7-8 and TRBJ1-2; the match to TRBD1 covers 7 bases. Germline V gene lookup returns CDR1 SGHVS and CDR2 FQNEAQ. V lost 2 bases, J lost 8 bases, and 14 bases stayed unmatched. The CDR3 has 16 residues. CDR3 coding DNA: TGTGCCAGCAGCTTATTCTTAGGGACAGCCCAAGAGGGCTACACCTTC. It translates to CASSLFLGTAQEGYTF.

The chain combines TRBV9 with TRBJ2-1; 8 nucleotides match TRBD2. CDR3 length: 15 residues. Germline values: CDR1 SGDLS, CDR2 YYNGEE. J gave up 4 bases and V 3 bases, and 6 bases lay outside the gene matches. The CDR3 loop is CASSAPGGLYNEQFF. The CDR3 region has the DNA TGTGCCAGCAGCGCACCGGGGGGGTTATACAATGAGCAGTTCTTC.

With respect to this clone: Germline and junction disagree at one end, which may indicate a read error. V usage is TRBV7-7 and J usage is TRBJ2-7, with D tentatively TRBD2 (7 bases). This CDR3 region has 16 residues. Per the germline V gene, CDR1 is SSHAT and CDR2 is FNYEAQ (reference sequence). The CDR3 spells CASNKPGGAGVYEQYF. The CDR3 nucleotides are TGTGCTAGCAATAAACCGGGGGGCGCTGGGGTCTACGAGCAGTACTTC. The variable domain in full, completed from reference TRBV7-7 and TRBJ2-7, reads GAGVSQSPRYKVTKRGQDVTLRCDPISSHATLYWYQQALGQGPEFLTYFNYEAQPDKSGLPSDRFSAERPEGSISTLTIQRTEQRDSAMYRCASNKPGGAGVYEQYFGPGTRLTVT.

This chain joins TRBV6-5 and TRBJ1-1; the match to TRBD1 covers 7 bases. Germline assignment: CDR1 MNHEY and CDR2 SVGAGI. J gave up 8 bases and V 5 bases, and 2 bases lay outside the gene matches. CDR3 size: 11 residues. The CDR3 spells CASSRTGEAFF. The CDR3 DNA sequence: TGTGCCAGCAGTAGGACAGGCGAAGCTTTCTTT.

The gene calls are TRBV10-1 and TRBJ2-1; 14 nucleotides agree with TRBD2. The CDR3 is 19 residues long. With 4 bases clipped from V and 2 bases from J, the junction kept 10 bases outside the gene matches. Germline lookup yields CDR1 WNHNN and CDR2 SYGVQD (reference sequence). Here the CDR3 DNA reads TGCGCCAGCAGTGCGACACCCGGGACTAGCGGGGGACCCTACAATGAGCAGTTCTTC. The encoded protein is CASSATPGTSGGPYNEQFF.

V gene TRBV6-5 combines with J gene TRBJ1-2; 9 positions agree with TRBD1. CDR3 length: 12 amino acids. The J segment lost 8 bases and the V segment lost 4 bases, leaving 2 bases of the junction unmatched. The V gene's germline CDR1 is MNHEY and CDR2 SVGAGI. DNA of the CDR3: TGTGCCAGCAGTTGGACAGGGGTAGGCTACACCTTC. This translates into CASSWTGVGYTF.

The chain employs TRBV7-9 and TRBJ2-1, with D possibly being TRBD2 (6 bases). Per the germline V gene, CDR1 is SEHNR and CDR2 is FQNEAQ (reference sequence). The CDR3 is made up of 19 amino acids. V lost 1 base and J 5 bases, leaving 24 bases between the germline ends. The CDR3 region is CASSLGLRGTGFQNNEQFF. The CDR3 bases are TGTGCCAGCAGCTTAGGCTTACGGGGGACCGGGTTCCAAAACAATGAGCAGTTCTTC. The variable domain in full, completed from reference TRBV7-9 and TRBJ2-1, reads DTGVSQNPRHKITKRGQNVTFRCDPISEHNRLYWYRQTLGQGPEFLTYFQNEAQLEKSRLLSDRFSAERPKGSFSTLEIQRTEQGDSAMYLCASSLGLRGTGFQNNEQFFGPGTRLTVL.

This clone was found a few times. The CDR3: CATSRPRESPGELFF. CDR3 coding DNA: TGTGCCACCAGCAGACCACGGGAGTCCCCCGGGGAGCTGTTTTTT. The chain combines TRBV15 with TRBJ2-2, with D possibly matching TRBD2 (6 bases). This CDR3 is 15 amino acids long. With 2 bases removed from V and 6 bases from J, the gap between germline ends came to 13 bases. Per germline, CDR1 LNHNV and CDR2 YYDKDF (reference sequence). The whole variable domain, remainder taken from reference TRBV15 and TRBJ2-2, is DAMVIQNPRYQVTQFGKPVTLSCSQTLNHNVMYWYQQKSSQAPKLLFHYYDKDFNNEADTPDNFQSRRPNTSFCFLDIRSPGLGDTAMYLCATSRPRESPGELFFGEGSRLTVL.

The count of this clone is one. The chain joins TRBV2 to TRBJ2-5, with TRBD1 matching over 8 bases. After removal of 7 bases from V and 4 bases from J, the junction contained 8 bases not matched to a gene. This CDR3 comprises 14 residues. Germline CDR1 and CDR2: SNHLY and FYNNEI. The CDR3 spells CASNQGAGVETQYF. Here the CDR3 DNA reads TGTGCCAGCAACCAGGGGGCCGGAGTAGAGACCCAGTACTTC.

CDR3 sequence reads: CASSLGAAGTDTQYF. In nucleotides, the CDR3 is TGCGCCAGCAGCCTGGGGGCAGCAGGTACAGATACGCAGTATTTT. The J gene is TRBJ2-3, the V gene TRBV5-1; a weak D match, TRBD1 (6 bases). Trimming stripped 4 bases from V and 3 bases from J, with 15 bases between. The CDR3 is 15 amino acids. CDR1 and CDR2 from the germline V gene are SGHRS and YFSETQ.

This clone came up a few times. This chain joins TRBV5-1 and TRBJ2-1, with 7 bases fitting TRBD2. The length of the CDR3 is 15 residues. V lost 0 bases, J lost 6 bases, and 6 bases stayed unmatched. Per the germline V gene, CDR1 is SGHRS and CDR2 is YFSETQ. The CDR3: CASSLGAGVPNEQFF. CDR3 nucleotide sequence: TGCGCCAGCAGCTTGGGTGCGGGAGTCCCCAATGAGCAGTTCTTC.

The chain is built from TRBV10-2 and TRBJ2-1, with TRBD2 matching over 14 bases. Germline lookup yields CDR1 WSHSY and CDR2 SAAADI. The CDR3 contains 18 residues. V was clipped by 3 bases and J by 10 bases; unmatched bases: 14. The CDR3 spells CASSDPTGLAGAFNEQFF. Written as DNA, the CDR3 is TGCGCCAGCAGTGACCCTACGGGACTAGCGGGGGCCTTTAACGAGCAGTTCTTC.

This clone was seen only once. The chain combines TRBV10-3 with TRBJ2-5; D not resolved. Trimming stripped 0 bases from V and 2 bases from J, with 7 bases between. The CDR3 sequence is 14 residues long. Germline lookup yields CDR1 ENHRY and CDR2 SYGVKD. The CDR3 nucleotides read TGTGCCATCAGTGAGTCGCTAGAGCAAGAGACCCAGTACTTC. It is translated as CAISESLEQETQYF.

The chain links TRBV5-4 to TRBJ2-1, with 8 nucleotides matching TRBD1. J was trimmed by 0 bases and V by 7 bases; bases with no gene match: 15. Germline CDR1 is SGHNT and CDR2 is YYREEE (reference sequence). CDR3 length: 18 amino acids. CDR3 loop: CASSHRQGAISSYNEQFF. DNA for the CDR3: TGTGCCAGCTCCCACCGTCAGGGGGCGATAAGCTCCTACAATGAGCAGTTCTTC.

CDR3 sequence reads: CASSYLGTVRSYGYTF. CDR3 nucleotides: TGTGCCAGCAGTTACTTAGGGACAGTCAGATCCTATGGCTACACCTTC. The rearrangement links TRBV6-6 to TRBJ1-2, with 7 positions matching TRBD1. Germline loops: CDR1 MNHNY, CDR2 SVGAGI (reference sequence). This CDR3 is built from 16 residues. With V trimmed by 1 base and J by 4 bases, 9 bases remained unmatched.

The chain carries TRBV28 and TRBJ1-5; 9 bases map to TRBD1. Germline lookup yields CDR1 MDHEN and CDR2 SYDVKM. CDR3 length: 15 residues. V lost 6 bases and J lost 6; bases outside the gene matches: 9. Written as DNA, the CDR3 is TGTGCCAGCAGGAGTCCGGGACAGGGTGGTCAGCCCCAGCATTTT. This codes for CASRSPGQGGQPQHF.